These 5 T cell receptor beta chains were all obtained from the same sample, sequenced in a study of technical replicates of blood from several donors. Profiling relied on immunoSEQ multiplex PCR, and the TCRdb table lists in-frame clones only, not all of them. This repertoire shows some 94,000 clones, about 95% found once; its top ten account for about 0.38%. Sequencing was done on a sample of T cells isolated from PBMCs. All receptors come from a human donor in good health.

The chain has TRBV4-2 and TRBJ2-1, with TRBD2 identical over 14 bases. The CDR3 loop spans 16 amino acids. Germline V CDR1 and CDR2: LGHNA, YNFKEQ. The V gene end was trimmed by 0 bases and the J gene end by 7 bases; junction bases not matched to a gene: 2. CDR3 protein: CASSQEGLAGENEQFF. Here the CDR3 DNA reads TGTGCCAGCAGCCAAGAGGGACTAGCGGGAGAAAATGAGCAGTTCTTC.

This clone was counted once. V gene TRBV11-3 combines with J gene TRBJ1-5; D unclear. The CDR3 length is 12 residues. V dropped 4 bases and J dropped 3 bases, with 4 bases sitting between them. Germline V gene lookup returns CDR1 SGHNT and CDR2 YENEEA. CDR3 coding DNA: TGTGCCAGCAGCTACAACAATCAGCCCCAGCATTTT. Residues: CASSYNNQPQHF.

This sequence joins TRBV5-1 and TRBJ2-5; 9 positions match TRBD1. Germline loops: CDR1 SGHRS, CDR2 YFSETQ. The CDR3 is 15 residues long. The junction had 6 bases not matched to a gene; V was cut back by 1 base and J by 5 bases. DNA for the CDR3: TGCGCCAGCAGCTTGCCGGGACAGGGTGGGGAGACCCAGTACTTC. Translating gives CASSLPGQGGETQYF.

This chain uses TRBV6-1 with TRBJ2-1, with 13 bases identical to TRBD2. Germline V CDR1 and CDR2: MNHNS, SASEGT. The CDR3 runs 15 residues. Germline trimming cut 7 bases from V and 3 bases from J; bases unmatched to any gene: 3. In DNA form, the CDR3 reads TGTGCCAGCACCAGACTAGCGGGGGGCTACAATGAGCAGTTCTTC. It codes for CASTRLAGGYNEQFF.

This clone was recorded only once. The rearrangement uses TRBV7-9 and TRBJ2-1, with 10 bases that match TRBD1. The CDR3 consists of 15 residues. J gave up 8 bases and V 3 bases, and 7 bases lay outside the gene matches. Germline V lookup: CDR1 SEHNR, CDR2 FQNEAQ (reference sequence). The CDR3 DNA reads TGTGCCAGCAGCTTCAGACAGGGGGCTCCGGATGAGCAGTTCTTC. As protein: CASSFRQGAPDEQFF.